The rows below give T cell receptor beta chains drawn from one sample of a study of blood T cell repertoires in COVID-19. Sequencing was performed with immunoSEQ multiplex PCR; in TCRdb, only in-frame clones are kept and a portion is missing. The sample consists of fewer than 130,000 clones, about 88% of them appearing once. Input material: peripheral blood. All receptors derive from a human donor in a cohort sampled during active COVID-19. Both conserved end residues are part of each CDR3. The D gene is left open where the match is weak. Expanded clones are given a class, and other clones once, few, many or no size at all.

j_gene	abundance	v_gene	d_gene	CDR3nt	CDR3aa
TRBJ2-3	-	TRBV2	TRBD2	TGTGCCAGCAGTGTGGGTCTAGCGGGGGAGGGAGATACGCAGTATTTT	CASSVGLAGEGDTQYF
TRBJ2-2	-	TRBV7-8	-	TGTGCCAGCACAGGATCGAACACCGGGGAGCTGTTTTTT	CASTGSNTGELFF
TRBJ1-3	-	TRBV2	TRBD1	TGTGCCATTACACAGGGGGCTGGAAACACCATATATTTT	CAITQGAGNTIYF
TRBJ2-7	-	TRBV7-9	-	TGTGCCAGCAGCCCCCAACCTGACAGCGCAACTTTC	CASSPQPDSATF
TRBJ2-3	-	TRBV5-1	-	TGCGCCAGCAGCTTGGTGGGCAGGGGAGGGGAAGATACGCAGTATTTT	CASSLVGRGGEDTQYF
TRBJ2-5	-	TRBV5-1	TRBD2	TGCGCCAGCAGCGGCGGGGGGGCGGAGACCCAGTACTTC	CASSGGGAETQYF
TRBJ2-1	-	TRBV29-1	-	TGCAGCGTTCGCCAGGACTACAATGAGCAGTTCTTC	CSVRQDYNEQFF
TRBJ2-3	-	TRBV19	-	TGTGCCAGTAGTCTCGAGTCCTACACAGATACGCAGTATTTT	CASSLESYTDTQYF
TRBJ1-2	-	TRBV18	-	TGTGCCAGCTCACCAGGCAGAACCAGATACACCTTC	CASSPGRTRYTF
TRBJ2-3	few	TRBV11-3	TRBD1	TGTGCCAGCAGCTCGGGACAGATAGCAGATACGCAGTATTTT	CASSSGQIADTQYF
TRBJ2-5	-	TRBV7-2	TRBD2	TGTGCCAGCAGCTTAATACTAGCGGGGGGGCAAGAGACCCAGTACTTC	CASSLILAGGQETQYF
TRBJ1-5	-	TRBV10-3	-	TGTGCCATCAGTGCGACAGACAATCAGCCCCAGCATTTT	CAISATDNQPQHF
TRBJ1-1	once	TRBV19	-	TGTGCCAGTAGGCCCGGGGGGGAAGGCTCTGAAGCTTTCTTT	CASRPGGEGSEAFF
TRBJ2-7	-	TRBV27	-	TGTGCCAGCAGGACTATGGGGAAGCAGTACTTC	CASRTMGKQYF
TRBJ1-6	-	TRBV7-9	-	TGTGCCAGCAGCTCCACAGTTAATAATTCACCCCTCCACTTT	CASSSTVNNSPLHF
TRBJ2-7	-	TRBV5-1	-	TGCGCCAGCAGCTACGGAGGGGTGGGGGAGCAGTACTTC	CASSYGGVGEQYF
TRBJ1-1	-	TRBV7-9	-	TGTGCCAGCAGCGCAACGACAGGGAACACTGAAGCTTTCTTT	CASSATTGNTEAFF
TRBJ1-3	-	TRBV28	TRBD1	TGTGCCAGCAGTTTAGCGGACAGGGGAAACACCATATATTTT	CASSLADRGNTIYF
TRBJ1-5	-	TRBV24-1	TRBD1	TGTGCCACCAGTGCCGGACAGGGCGCATCGCAGCCCCAGCATTTT	CATSAGQGASQPQHF
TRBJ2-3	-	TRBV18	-	TGTGCCAGCTCACCCACGGTCTCGCTAAGTAGCACAGATACGCAGTATTTT	CASSPTVSLSSTDTQYF
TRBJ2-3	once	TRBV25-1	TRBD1	TGTGCCAGCGGAAAGACAGGGGCCGCGCACACAGATACGCAGTATTTT	CASGKTGAAHTDTQYF
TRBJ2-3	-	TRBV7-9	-	TGTGCCAGCAGCCCCGTCCTGAGAACAGATACGCAGTATTTT	CASSPVLRTDTQYF
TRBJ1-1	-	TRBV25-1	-	TGTGCCAGCAAGGGGCCGAACACTGAAGCTTTCTTT	CASKGPNTEAFF
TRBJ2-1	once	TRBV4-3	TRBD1	TGCGCCAGCAGCCAAGAGTACAGGGGCCTCTACAATGAGCAGTTCTTC	CASSQEYRGLYNEQFF
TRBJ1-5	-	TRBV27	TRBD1	TGTGCCAGCAGGGGACAGGGGGATCAGCCCCAGCATTTT	CASRGQGDQPQHF
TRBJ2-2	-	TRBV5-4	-	TGTGCCAGCAGCTTGTATGCGAACACCGGGGAGCTGTTTTTT	CASSLYANTGELFF